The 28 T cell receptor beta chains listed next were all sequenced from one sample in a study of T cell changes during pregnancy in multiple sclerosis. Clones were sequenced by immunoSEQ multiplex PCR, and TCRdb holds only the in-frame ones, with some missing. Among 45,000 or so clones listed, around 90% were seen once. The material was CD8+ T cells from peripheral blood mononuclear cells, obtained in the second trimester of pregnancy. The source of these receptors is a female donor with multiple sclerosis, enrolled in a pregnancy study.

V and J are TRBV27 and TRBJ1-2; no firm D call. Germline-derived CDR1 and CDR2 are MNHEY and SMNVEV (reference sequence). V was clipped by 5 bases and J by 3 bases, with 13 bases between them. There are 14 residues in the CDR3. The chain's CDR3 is CASSDSTDYYGYTF. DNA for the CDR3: TGTGCCAGCAGTGACTCGACGGATTACTATGGCTACACCTTC.

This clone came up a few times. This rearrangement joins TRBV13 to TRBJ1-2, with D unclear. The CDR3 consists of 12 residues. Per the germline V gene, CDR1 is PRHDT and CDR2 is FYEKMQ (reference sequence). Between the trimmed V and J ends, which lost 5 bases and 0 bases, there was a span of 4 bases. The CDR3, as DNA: TGTGCCAGCAGCCCAACTAACTATGGCTACACCTTC. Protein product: CASSPTNYGYTF.

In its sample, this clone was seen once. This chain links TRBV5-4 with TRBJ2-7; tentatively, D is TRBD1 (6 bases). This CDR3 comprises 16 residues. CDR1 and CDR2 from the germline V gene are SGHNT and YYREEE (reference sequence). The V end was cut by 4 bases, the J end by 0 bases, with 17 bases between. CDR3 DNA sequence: TGTGCCAGCAGCCGGGACACCACCAGAAGCTCCTACGAGCAGTACTTC. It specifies CASSRDTTRSSYEQYF.

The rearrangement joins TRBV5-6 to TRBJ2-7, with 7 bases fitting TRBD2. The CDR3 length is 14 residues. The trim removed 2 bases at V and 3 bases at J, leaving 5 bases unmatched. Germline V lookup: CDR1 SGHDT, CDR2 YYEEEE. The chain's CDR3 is CASSFTSAGYEQYF. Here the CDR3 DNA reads TGTGCCAGCAGCTTCACTAGCGCAGGCTACGAGCAGTACTTC.

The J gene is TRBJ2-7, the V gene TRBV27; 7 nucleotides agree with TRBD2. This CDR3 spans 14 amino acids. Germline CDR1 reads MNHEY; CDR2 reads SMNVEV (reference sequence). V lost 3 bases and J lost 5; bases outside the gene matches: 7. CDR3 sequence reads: CASSFWEGGDEQYF. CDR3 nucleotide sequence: TGTGCCAGCAGTTTTTGGGAGGGAGGTGACGAGCAGTACTTC.

The CDR3 protein is CASSQESVTSTDTQYF. The CDR3 DNA reads TGCGCCAGCAGCCAAGAGAGTGTTACTAGCACAGATACGCAGTATTTT. This rearrangement joins TRBV4-3 to TRBJ2-3, with D unclear. This CDR3 comprises 16 residues. Deletions cut 0 bases from V and 0 bases from J, with 10 bases between. CDR1 is LGHNA and CDR2 is YSLEER in the germline V gene.

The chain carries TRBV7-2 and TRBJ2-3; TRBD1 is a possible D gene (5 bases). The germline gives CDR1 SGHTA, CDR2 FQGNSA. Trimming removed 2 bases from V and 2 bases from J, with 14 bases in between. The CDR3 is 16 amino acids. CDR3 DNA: TGTGCCAGCAGCTTAAGAGGAGACAGCTACACAGATACGCAGTATTTT. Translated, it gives CASSLRGDSYTDTQYF.

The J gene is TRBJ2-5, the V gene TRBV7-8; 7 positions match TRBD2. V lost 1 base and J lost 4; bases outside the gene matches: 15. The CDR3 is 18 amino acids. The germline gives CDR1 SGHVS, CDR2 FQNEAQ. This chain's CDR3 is CASSLGVGRGTPRETQYF. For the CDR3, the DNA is TGTGCCAGCAGCTTAGGGGTGGGGCGGGGGACTCCCCGAGAGACCCAGTACTTC.

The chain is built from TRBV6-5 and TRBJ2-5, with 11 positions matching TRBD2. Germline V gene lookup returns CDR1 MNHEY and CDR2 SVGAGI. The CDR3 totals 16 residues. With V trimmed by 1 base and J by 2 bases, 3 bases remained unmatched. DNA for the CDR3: TGTGCCAGCAGTTACTTAGCGGGGGGGCCGCAAGAGACCCAGTACTTC. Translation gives CASSYLAGGPQETQYF.

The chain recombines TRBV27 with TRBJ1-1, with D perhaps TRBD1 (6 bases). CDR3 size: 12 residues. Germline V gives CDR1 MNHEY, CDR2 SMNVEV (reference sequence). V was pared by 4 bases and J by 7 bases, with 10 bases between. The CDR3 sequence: CASSSQGGEAFF. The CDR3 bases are TGTGCCAGCAGTTCACAGGGTGGTGAAGCTTTCTTT.

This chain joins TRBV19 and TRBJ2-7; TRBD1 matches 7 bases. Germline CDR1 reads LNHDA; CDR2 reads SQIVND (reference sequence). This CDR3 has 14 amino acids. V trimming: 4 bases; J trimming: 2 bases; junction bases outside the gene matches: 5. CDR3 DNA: TGTGCCAGTAGTACGTGGGACAGCCCCTACGAGCAGTACTTC. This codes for CASSTWDSPYEQYF.

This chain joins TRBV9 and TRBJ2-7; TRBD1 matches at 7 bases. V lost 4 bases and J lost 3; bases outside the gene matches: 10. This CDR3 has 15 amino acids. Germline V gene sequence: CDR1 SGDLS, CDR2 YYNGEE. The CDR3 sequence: CASSLGQTPNYEQYF. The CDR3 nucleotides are TGTGCCAGCAGCCTGGGACAGACACCTAACTACGAGCAGTACTTC.

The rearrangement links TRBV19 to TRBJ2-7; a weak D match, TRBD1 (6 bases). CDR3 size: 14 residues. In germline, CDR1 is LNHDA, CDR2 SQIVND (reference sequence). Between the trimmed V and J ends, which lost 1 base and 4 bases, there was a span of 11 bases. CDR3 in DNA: TGTGCCAGTAGTATAGGGGCAGGGGAATACGAGCAGTACTTC. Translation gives CASSIGAGEYEQYF.

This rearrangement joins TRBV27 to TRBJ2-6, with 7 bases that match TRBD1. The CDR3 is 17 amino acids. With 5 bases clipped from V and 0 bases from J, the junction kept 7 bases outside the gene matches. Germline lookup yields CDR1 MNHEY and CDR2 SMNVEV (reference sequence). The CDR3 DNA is TGTGCCAGCAGTCCCGGACAGGAGCCCTCTGGGGCCAACGTCCTGACTTTC. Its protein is CASSPGQEPSGANVLTF.

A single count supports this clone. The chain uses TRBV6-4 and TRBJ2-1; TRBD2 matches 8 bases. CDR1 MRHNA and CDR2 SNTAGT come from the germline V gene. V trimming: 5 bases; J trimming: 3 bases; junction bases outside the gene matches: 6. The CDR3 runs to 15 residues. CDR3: CASSLGSGDYNEQFF. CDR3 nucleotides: TGTGCCAGCAGTCTCGGTAGCGGGGACTACAATGAGCAGTTCTTC.

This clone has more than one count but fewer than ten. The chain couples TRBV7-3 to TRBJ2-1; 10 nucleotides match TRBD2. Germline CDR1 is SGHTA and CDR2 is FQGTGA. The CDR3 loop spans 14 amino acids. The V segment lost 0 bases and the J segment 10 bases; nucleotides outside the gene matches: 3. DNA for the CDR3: TGTGCCAGCAGCTTAACAGCGGGGGGGCCGGAGCAGTTCTTC. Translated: CASSLTAGGPEQFF.

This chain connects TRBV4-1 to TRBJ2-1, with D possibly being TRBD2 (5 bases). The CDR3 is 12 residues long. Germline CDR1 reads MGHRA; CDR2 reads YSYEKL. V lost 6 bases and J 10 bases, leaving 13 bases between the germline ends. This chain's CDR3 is CASSRGYTEQFF. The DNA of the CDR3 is TGCGCCAGCAGTCGGGGTTATACGGAGCAGTTCTTC.

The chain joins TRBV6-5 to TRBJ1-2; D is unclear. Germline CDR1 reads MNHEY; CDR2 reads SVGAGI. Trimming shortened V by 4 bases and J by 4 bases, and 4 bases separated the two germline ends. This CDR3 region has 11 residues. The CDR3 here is CASSSVYGYTF. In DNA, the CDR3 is TGTGCCAGCAGTTCCGTCTATGGCTACACCTTC.

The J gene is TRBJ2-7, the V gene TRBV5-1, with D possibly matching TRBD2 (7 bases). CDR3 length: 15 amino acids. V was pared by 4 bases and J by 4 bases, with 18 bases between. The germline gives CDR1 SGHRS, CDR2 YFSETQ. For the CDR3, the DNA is TGCGCCAGCAGCCCGTTGGCCGGGGGGCTTTACGAGCAGTACTTC. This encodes CASSPLAGGLYEQYF.

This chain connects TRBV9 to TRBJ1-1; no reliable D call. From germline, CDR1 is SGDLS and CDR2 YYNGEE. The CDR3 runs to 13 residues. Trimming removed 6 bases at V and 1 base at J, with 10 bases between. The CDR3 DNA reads TGTGCCAGCACGAGGTCGGGGAACACTGAAGCTTTCTTT. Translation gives CASTRSGNTEAFF.

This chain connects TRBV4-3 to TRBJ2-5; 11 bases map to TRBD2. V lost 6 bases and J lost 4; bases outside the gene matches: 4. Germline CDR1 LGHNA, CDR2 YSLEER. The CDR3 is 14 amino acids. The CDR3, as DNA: TGCGCCAGCAGTAAGACTAGCGGGGTAGAGACCCAGTACTTC. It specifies CASSKTSGVETQYF.

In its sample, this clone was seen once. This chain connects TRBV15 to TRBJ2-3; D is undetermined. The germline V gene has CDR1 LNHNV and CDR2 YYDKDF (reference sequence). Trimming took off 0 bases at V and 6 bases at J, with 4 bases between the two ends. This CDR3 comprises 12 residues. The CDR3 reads CATSRDRDTQYF. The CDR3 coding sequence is TGTGCCACCAGCAGAGATCGGGATACGCAGTATTTT.

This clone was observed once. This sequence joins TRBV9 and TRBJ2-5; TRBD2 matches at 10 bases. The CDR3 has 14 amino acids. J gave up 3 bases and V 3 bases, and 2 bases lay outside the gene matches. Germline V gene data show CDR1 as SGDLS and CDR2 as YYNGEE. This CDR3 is CASSDGTSEETQYF. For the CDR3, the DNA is TGTGCCAGCAGCGACGGGACTAGCGAAGAGACCCAGTACTTC.

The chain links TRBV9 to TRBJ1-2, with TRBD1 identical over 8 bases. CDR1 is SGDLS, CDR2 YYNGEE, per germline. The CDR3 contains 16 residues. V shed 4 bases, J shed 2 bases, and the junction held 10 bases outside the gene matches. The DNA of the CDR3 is TGTGCCAGCAGCTTACGGGACAGGAAGACGAACTATGGCTACACCTTC. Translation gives CASSLRDRKTNYGYTF.

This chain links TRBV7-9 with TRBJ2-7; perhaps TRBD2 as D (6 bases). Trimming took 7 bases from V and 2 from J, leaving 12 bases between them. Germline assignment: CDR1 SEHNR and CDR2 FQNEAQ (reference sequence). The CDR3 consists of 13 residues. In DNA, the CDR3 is TGTGCCAGCACCCTCGGGGGAACCTACGAGCAGTACTTC. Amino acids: CASTLGGTYEQYF.

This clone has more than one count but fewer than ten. CDR3 loop: CASSLTGMGLEQYF. As DNA, the CDR3 is TGTGCCAGCAGTCTTACAGGGATGGGTCTCGAGCAGTACTTC. The gene calls are TRBV27 and TRBJ2-7, with D perhaps TRBD1 (6 bases). The germline CDR1 and CDR2 sequences are MNHEY and SMNVEV (reference sequence). V lost 5 bases and J lost 6, with 17 bases in between. The CDR3 runs 14 residues.

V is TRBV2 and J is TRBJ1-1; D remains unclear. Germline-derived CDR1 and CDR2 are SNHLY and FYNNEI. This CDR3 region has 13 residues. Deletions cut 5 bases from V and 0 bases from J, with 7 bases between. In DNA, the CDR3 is TGTGCCAGCAGTACGGGGTTGAACACTGAAGCTTTCTTT. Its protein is CASSTGLNTEAFF.

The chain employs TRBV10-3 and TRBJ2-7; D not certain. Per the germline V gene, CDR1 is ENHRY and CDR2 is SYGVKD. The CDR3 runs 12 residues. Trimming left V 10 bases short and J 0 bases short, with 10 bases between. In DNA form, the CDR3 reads TGTGCCACCAGACCGAGCTCCTACGAGCAGTACTTC. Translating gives CATRPSSYEQYF.